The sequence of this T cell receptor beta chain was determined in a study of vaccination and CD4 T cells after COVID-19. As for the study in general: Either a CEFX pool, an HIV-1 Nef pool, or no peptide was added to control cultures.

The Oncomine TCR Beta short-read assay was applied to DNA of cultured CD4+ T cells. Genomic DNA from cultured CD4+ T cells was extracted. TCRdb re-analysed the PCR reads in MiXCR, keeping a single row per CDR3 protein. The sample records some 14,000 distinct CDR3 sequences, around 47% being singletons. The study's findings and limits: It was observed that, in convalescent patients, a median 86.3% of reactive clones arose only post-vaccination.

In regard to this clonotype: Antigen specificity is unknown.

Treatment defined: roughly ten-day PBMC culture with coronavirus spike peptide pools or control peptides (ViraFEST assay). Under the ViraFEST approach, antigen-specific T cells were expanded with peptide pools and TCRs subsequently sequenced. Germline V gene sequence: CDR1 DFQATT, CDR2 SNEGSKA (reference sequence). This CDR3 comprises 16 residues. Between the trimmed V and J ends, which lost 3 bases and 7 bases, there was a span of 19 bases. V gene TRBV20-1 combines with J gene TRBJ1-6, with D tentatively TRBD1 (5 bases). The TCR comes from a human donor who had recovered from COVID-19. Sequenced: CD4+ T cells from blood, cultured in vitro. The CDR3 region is CSASNPFGGGNSPLHF. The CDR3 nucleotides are TGCAGTGCTAGTAACCCATTCGGGGGTGGGAATTCACCCCTCCACTTT.